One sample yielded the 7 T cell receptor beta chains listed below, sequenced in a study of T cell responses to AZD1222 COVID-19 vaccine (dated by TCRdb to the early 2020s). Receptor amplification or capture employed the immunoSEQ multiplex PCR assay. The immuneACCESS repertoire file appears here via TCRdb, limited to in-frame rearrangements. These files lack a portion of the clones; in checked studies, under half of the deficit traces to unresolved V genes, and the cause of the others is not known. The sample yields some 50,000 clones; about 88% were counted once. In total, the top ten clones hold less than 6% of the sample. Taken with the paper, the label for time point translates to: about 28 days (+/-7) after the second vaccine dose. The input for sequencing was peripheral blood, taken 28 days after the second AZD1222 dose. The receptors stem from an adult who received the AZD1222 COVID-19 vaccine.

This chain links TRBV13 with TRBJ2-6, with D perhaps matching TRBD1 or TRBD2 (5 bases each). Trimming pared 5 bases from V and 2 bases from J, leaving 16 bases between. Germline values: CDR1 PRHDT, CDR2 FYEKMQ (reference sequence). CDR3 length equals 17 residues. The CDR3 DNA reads TGTGCCAGCAGCCCGCGGAGAGGGGAGCCTGGGGCCAACGTCCTGACTTTC. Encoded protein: CASSPRRGEPGANVLTF. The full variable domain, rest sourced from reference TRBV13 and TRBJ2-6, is AAGVIQSPRHLIKEKRETATLKCYPIPRHDTVYWYQQGPGQDPQFLISFYEKMQSDKGSIPDRFSAQQFSDYHSELNMSSLELGDSALYFCASSPRRGEPGANVLTFGAGSRLTVL.

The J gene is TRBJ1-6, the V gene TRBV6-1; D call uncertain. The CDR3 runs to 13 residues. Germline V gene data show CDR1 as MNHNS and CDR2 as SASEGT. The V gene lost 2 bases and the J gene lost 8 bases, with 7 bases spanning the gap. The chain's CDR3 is CASSETVDSPLHF. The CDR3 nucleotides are TGTGCCAGCAGTGAAACTGTGGATTCACCCCTCCACTTT.

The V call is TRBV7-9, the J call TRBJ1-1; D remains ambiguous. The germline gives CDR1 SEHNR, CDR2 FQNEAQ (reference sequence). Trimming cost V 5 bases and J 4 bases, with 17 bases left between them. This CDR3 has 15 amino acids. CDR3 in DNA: TGTGCCAGCAGCCCCGGAGGTAGGGAGGGCACTGAAGCTTTCTTT. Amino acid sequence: CASSPGGREGTEAFF.

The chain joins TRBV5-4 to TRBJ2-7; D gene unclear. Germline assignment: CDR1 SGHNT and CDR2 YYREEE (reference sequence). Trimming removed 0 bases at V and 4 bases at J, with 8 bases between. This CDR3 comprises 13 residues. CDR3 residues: CASSLDPGYEQYF. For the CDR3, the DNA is TGTGCCAGCAGCTTGGACCCCGGGTACGAGCAGTACTTC.

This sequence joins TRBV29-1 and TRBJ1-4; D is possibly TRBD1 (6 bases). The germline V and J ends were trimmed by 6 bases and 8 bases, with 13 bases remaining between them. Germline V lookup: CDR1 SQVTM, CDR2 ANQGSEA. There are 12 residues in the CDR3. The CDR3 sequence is CSVGQNGEKLFF. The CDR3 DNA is TGCAGCGTAGGACAGAATGGCGAAAAACTGTTTTTT.

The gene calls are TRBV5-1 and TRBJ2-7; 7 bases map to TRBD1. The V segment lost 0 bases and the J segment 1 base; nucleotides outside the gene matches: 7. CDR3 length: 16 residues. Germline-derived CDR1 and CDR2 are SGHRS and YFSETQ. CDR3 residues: CASSLATGLGSYEQYF. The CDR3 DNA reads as TGCGCCAGCAGCTTGGCGACAGGGCTCGGGTCCTACGAGCAGTACTTC.

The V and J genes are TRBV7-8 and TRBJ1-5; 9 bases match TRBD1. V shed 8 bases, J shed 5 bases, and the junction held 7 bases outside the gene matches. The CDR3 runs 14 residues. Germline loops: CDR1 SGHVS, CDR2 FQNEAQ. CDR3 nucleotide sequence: TGTGCCAGCGTCCGGGACAGGGATCATCAGCCCCAGCATTTT. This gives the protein CASVRDRDHQPQHF.